This TCR beta chain was observed in a study of control samples from healthy donors and cancer patients. CDR3 length equals 14 residues. The germline gives CDR1 SGHRS, CDR2 YFSETQ. V shed 0 bases and J shed 3 bases, with 8 bases lying between them. The repertoire was sequenced with immunoSEQ multiplex PCR; TCRdb's copy has only in-frame clones and lacks some. The listing contains 150,000 to 200,000 clones. V gene TRBV5-1 combines with J gene TRBJ2-3; D unresolved. Sequenced: blood. This clonotype was sampled from a woman in her twenties or thirties in good health. CDR3 region: CASSLAARTDTQYF. The CDR3, as DNA: TGCGCCAGCAGCTTGGCCGCCAGGACAGATACGCAGTATTTT.